The T cell receptor beta chain under discussion was sequenced for a study of CD8+ T cells in alopecia areata. The CDR3 extends over 14 amino acids. Germline V gives CDR1 MGHDK, CDR2 SYGVNS. V was clipped by 8 bases and J by 0 bases, with 8 bases between them. Noted treatment: oral pan-JAK inhibitor, 5-10 mg twice daily. It was from alopecia areata patients that lesional scalp punch biopsies and peripheral blood were collected. RNA, once extracted, was reverse transcribed into cDNA for use as the sequencing template. Sequenced by immunoSEQ multiplex PCR; TCRdb stores in-frame clones only, minus some. Among under 150,000 clones, around 53% were seen once, and the ten largest hold roughly 0.5%.

The sequencing here drew on CD4+ T cells sorted from blood, taken at week 4, from a patient treated with tofacitinib. This clonotype was sampled from a human donor with alopecia areata. V usage is TRBV25-1 and J usage is TRBJ1-6; no definite D call. CDR3 DNA: TGTGCCAGCGGGAAGAGCTCCTATAATTCACCCCTCCACTTT. As protein: CASGKSSYNSPLHF.